Described below is a single T cell receptor (beta chain) sequence and its context. The antigen is not known. One junction end does not reproduce the germline sequence, and a read error may be involved. The donors, healthy adults who were HIV-negative, had experienced no recent acute infections or vaccinations. Germline V lookup: CDR1 MDHEN, CDR2 SYDVKM. The CDR3 covers 20 residues. Some clones are missing from TCRdb's copy, which holds only in-frame ones; the method was immunoSEQ multiplex PCR. Of over a million clones in the sample, around 97% were seen once. This record comes from a study of shared clonotypes between healthy human individuals. Points from the study as a whole: Clonotype sharing among donors, it was expected, would be affected by sequencing depth. Only blood was sampled; tissue repertoires likely differ.

This TCR derives from a man aged 25-45 years in good health. The sample taken for sequencing was naive CD4+ T cells sorted from blood. Documented subset: CD45RA+ positively selected. This chain joins TRBV28 and TRBJ2-3; TRBD2 matches at 15 bases. CDR3 in DNA: TGTGCCAGCAGTCAGTGGACTAGCGGGAGGGCCTTTGGGGCCACACATACGCAGTATTTT. It codes for CASSQWTSGRAFGATHTQYF.